A selection of T cell receptor beta chains follows, all from one sample in a study of human T cells and chemical hapten exposure. TCRdb re-called the RACE reads with MiXCR, one entry per CDR3 protein. The table shows about 35,000 distinct CDR3 sequences, with 6% to 7% occurring only once. The sequencing here drew on whole blood, taken in connection with sensitization to the hapten diphenylcyclopropenone (DPC). These receptors were obtained from a woman in her 30s with alopecia areata. Some clones in this sample may be carry-over from other donors' samples. The conserved cysteine and the conserved F or W are not part of the CDR3 here.

j_gene: TRBJ1-1
v_gene: TRBV13
CDR3aa: ASSLEKGERTEAF

j_gene: TRBJ2-2
v_gene: TRBV12-3/TRBV12-4
CDR3aa: ASSLGTGELF

j_gene: TRBJ1-1
v_gene: TRBV12-3/TRBV12-4
CDR3aa: ASSFWGGGRNTEAF

j_gene: TRBJ1-1
v_gene: TRBV10-3
CDR3aa: ATNSGGGTEAF

j_gene: TRBJ2-7
v_gene: TRBV12-3/TRBV12-4
CDR3aa: ASSLGGNSYEQY

j_gene: TRBJ2-7
v_gene: TRBV10-3
CDR3aa: AISEAGPRAEQY

j_gene: TRBJ1-4
v_gene: TRBV29-1
CDR3aa: SVEGTSTNEKLF

j_gene: TRBJ2-6
v_gene: TRBV3-1
CDR3aa: ATGQGDSGANVLT

j_gene: TRBJ2-7
v_gene: TRBV6-2/TRBV6-3
CDR3aa: ASSSHRDAYEQY

j_gene: TRBJ2-7
v_gene: TRBV7-8
CDR3aa: ASSLRVDEQY

j_gene: TRBJ2-3
v_gene: TRBV7-2
CDR3aa: ASSPRGASGGRGTDTQY

j_gene: TRBJ2-7
v_gene: TRBV7-2
CDR3aa: ASSPRPAAGYEQY

j_gene: TRBJ1-4
v_gene: TRBV12-3/TRBV12-4
CDR3aa: ASSLAGTEDNEKLF

j_gene: TRBJ1-2
v_gene: TRBV6-1
CDR3aa: ASTGRPLSNYGYI

j_gene: TRBJ1-6
v_gene: TRBV11-2
CDR3aa: ASSFRGLGNSPLH

j_gene: TRBJ1-4
v_gene: TRBV5-6
CDR3aa: ASSLLLGREKLF

j_gene: TRBJ1-2
v_gene: TRBV28
CDR3aa: ASSLSGQPKNYGYT

j_gene: TRBJ2-3
v_gene: TRBV11-2
CDR3aa: ASQGPGSDTQY

j_gene: TRBJ1-1
v_gene: TRBV3-1
CDR3aa: ASSEITEAF

j_gene: TRBJ1-2
v_gene: TRBV29-1
CDR3aa: SAQGAGYFYGYT

j_gene: TRBJ1-1
v_gene: TRBV19
CDR3aa: ASSDRANTEAF

j_gene: TRBJ2-6
v_gene: TRBV10-3
CDR3aa: AISEYGGSSGANVLT

j_gene: TRBJ2-3
v_gene: TRBV7-2
CDR3aa: ASSSYSTDTQY

j_gene: TRBJ2-5
v_gene: TRBV27
CDR3aa: ASPPGGETQY

j_gene: TRBJ1-1
v_gene: TRBV6-6
CDR3aa: ATVAQNRGSNTEAF

j_gene: TRBJ2-1
v_gene: TRBV24-1
CDR3aa: ATSDPGQVNEQF

j_gene: TRBJ1-5
v_gene: TRBV6-2/TRBV6-3
CDR3aa: ASGKRQPQH

j_gene: TRBJ1-4
v_gene: TRBV7-6
CDR3aa: ASSSLPGRGQGKLF

j_gene: TRBJ2-5
v_gene: TRBV7-2
CDR3aa: ASSLSQAPKETQY

j_gene: TRBJ2-3
v_gene: TRBV7-6
CDR3aa: ASSLRGGGSTDTQY

j_gene: TRBJ1-1
v_gene: TRBV12-3/TRBV12-4
CDR3aa: VSSLAGLEAF

j_gene: TRBJ1-1
v_gene: TRBV14
CDR3aa: ASSASVVTEAF

j_gene: TRBJ2-7
v_gene: TRBV28
CDR3aa: AKRRAGISYEQY

j_gene: TRBJ1-5
v_gene: TRBV7-9
CDR3aa: ASSPRSNQPQH

j_gene: TRBJ2-5
v_gene: TRBV20-1
CDR3aa: SASPGTSEILETQY

j_gene: TRBJ1-2
v_gene: TRBV12-3/TRBV12-4
CDR3aa: ASSLSGRDGYT

j_gene: TRBJ2-3
v_gene: TRBV20-1
CDR3aa: SAEPGLAGGSTDTQY

j_gene: TRBJ1-4
v_gene: TRBV3-1
CDR3aa: ASSRRTDSNEKLF

j_gene: TRBJ2-3
v_gene: TRBV7-2
CDR3aa: ASSLPDTQY

j_gene: TRBJ2-7
v_gene: TRBV10-3
CDR3aa: AISEKQASSYEQY

j_gene: TRBJ2-5
v_gene: TRBV6-2/TRBV6-3
CDR3aa: ASSLTGTAQETQY

j_gene: TRBJ2-2
v_gene: TRBV3-1
CDR3aa: ASSPQGDTGELF

j_gene: TRBJ1-1
v_gene: TRBV20-1
CDR3aa: SARTGQAANTEAF

j_gene: TRBJ2-3
v_gene: TRBV7-9
CDR3aa: ASSKIAGGPSTDTQY

j_gene: TRBJ1-4
v_gene: TRBV12-3/TRBV12-4
CDR3aa: ASSLLTGRMEKLF

j_gene: TRBJ2-1
v_gene: TRBV20-1
CDR3aa: SARGGRKTGDFSYNEQF

j_gene: TRBJ1-5
v_gene: TRBV28
CDR3aa: ASNPSGPAGQPQH

j_gene: TRBJ1-3
v_gene: TRBV7-2
CDR3aa: ASREKGAGNTIY

j_gene: TRBJ2-5
v_gene: TRBV9
CDR3aa: ASSPTAVETQY

j_gene: TRBJ2-2
v_gene: TRBV27
CDR3aa: ASSRSTSGDTGELF

j_gene: TRBJ1-1
v_gene: TRBV6-5
CDR3aa: ASSYTAGIAF

j_gene: TRBJ1-1
v_gene: TRBV2
CDR3aa: ASKGTENTEAF